Listed below are T cell receptor beta chains from one sample, sequenced in a study of T cells after yellow fever vaccination. TCRdb passed the 5' RACE reads through MiXCR, listing each CDR3 protein once. The sample records 500,000 to 650,000 distinct CDR3 sequences, about a sixth being singletons. Source: PBMCs, taken more than 4 days after the first yellow fever vaccination. All receptors come from a man between 18 and 29 years old who received the YFV17D yellow fever vaccine. Each CDR3 is given with its conserved first and last residue. Fields, in order: CDR3 DNA, CDR3 protein, CDR3 length, D gene, clone size, V gene, J gene. D genes are given only for firm matches. Part of the rows lack a size; the others show once, few, many or a class for expanded clones.

DNA: TGTGCCACCAGTGCCTCGGACAGGAAAGCTTTCTTT; CDR3: CATSASDRKAFF; length: 12; D: TRBD1; size: NA; V: TRBV24-1; J: TRBJ1-1
DNA: TGTGCCAGCACAGGCGGAATTGAGCAGTTCTTC; CDR3: CASTGGIEQFF; length: 11; D: NA; size: NA; V: TRBV3-1; J: TRBJ2-1
DNA: TGTGCCAGCAGTTTGTGGCAGGGCATTCAGCCCCAGCATTTT; CDR3: CASSLWQGIQPQHF; length: 14; D: NA; size: few; V: TRBV12-3/TRBV12-4; J: TRBJ1-5
DNA: TGTGCCAGCAGTGAACCAGGGGAGTATTCACCCCTCCACTTT; CDR3: CASSEPGEYSPLHF; length: 14; D: NA; size: NA; V: TRBV2; J: TRBJ1-6
DNA: TGTGCCAGCAGCTTCAAGGGCGGTGCGAACATTCAGTACTTC; CDR3: CASSFKGGANIQYF; length: 14; D: NA; size: few; V: TRBV11-2; J: TRBJ2-4
DNA: TGCAGTGCTAGTGAGGGAACGGGCTATGGCTACACCTTC; CDR3: CSASEGTGYGYTF; length: 13; D: NA; size: NA; V: TRBV20-1; J: TRBJ1-2
DNA: TGCGCCAGCAGCCAAGGTGACACCGTCCGGCGGGGTGGGTTTTACAATGAGCAGTTCTTC; CDR3: CASSQGDTVRRGGFYNEQFF; length: 20; D: NA; size: few; V: TRBV4-3; J: TRBJ2-1
DNA: TGCGCCAGCAGCTTGGCGGGGACAGGGGACCACGGTGAAGCTTTCTTT; CDR3: CASSLAGTGDHGEAFF; length: 16; D: TRBD1; size: few; V: TRBV5-1; J: TRBJ1-1
DNA: TGTGCCACCAGTGATCCGAACCGAGGGGGTACGCAGTATTTT; CDR3: CATSDPNRGGTQYF; length: 14; D: NA; size: NA; V: TRBV24-1; J: TRBJ2-3
DNA: TGTGCCTGGAGTGTACTCTACGAGCAGTACTTC; CDR3: CAWSVLYEQYF; length: 11; D: NA; size: NA; V: TRBV30; J: TRBJ2-7
DNA: TGCGCCAGCAGCCAAGTGGGGTCCCCTAACTATGGCTACACCTTC; CDR3: CASSQVGSPNYGYTF; length: 15; D: NA; size: NA; V: TRBV5-1; J: TRBJ1-2
DNA: TGTGCCACTAGGCCGACCGGTGGGGGGGGCGGAGAGACCCAGTACTTC; CDR3: CATRPTGGGGGETQYF; length: 16; D: NA; size: few; V: TRBV6-1; J: TRBJ2-5
DNA: TGTGCCAGCAGTGAAGACAGGGGAGCCAAAAACATTCAGTACTTC; CDR3: CASSEDRGAKNIQYF; length: 15; D: TRBD1; size: few; V: TRBV25-1; J: TRBJ2-4